The rows below give T cell receptor beta chains drawn from one sample of a study of PD-1 blockade in classical Hodgkin lymphoma. Profiled with immunoSEQ multiplex PCR; TCRdb holds only in-frame clones, not every one. The sample yields around 12,000 clones, around 90% seen once. The sequencing here drew on CD4+ T cells from blood, taken at baseline. Receptors were obtained from a human donor with classical Hodgkin lymphoma. The CDR3 runs from the conserved cysteine through the conserved F or W. Fields, in order: clone size, J gene, V gene, D gene, CDR3 DNA, CDR3 protein. D genes are given only for firm matches. Rows may omit the clone size; those that give it use once, few, many or a size class.

>.|TRBJ2-1|TRBV7-9|TRBD2
TGTGCCAGCGGACGGACTAGCGGGATACATGAGCAGTTCTTC
CASGRTSGIHEQFF
>.|TRBJ2-2|TRBV28|TRBD1
TGTGCCAGCAGTTATGGACAGGGCGGCACCGGGGAGCTGTTTTTT
CASSYGQGGTGELFF
>.|TRBJ2-1|TRBV10-3|TRBD2
TGTGCCATCCAATCGGGGGGGCCCCAGTACAATGAGCAGTTCTTC
CAIQSGGPQYNEQFF
>.|TRBJ1-5|TRBV6-1|.
TGTGCCAGCAGTCCACAATGGGGGGACAATCAGCCCCAGCATTTT
CASSPQWGDNQPQHF
>.|TRBJ2-7|TRBV5-1|.
TGCGCCAGCAGCTTGTTGCTGGACGGTACCTACGAGCAGTACTTC
CASSLLLDGTYEQYF
>once|TRBJ2-2|TRBV6-5|.
TGTGCCAGCAGTCGACAGGACACCGGGGAGCTGTTTTTT
CASSRQDTGELFF
>.|TRBJ2-5|TRBV19|.
TGTGCCAGTAGTCCTCAGCGGTTGGAGACCCAGTACTTC
CASSPQRLETQYF
>few|TRBJ1-5|TRBV4-2|.
TGTGCCAGCAGCCAAGATGTCGGGTTGAGTCAGCCCCAGCATTTT
CASSQDVGLSQPQHF
>.|TRBJ1-5|TRBV28|TRBD1
TGTGCCAGCAGTCCGTCAGGGGGATGGGGCAATCAGCCCCAGCATTTT
CASSPSGGWGNQPQHF
>.|TRBJ2-5|TRBV25-1|.
TGTGCCAGCAGTGCGACTTCGGGGCGAGAGACCCAGTACTTC
CASSATSGRETQYF
>.|TRBJ2-5|TRBV5-6|.
TGTGCCAGCAGCTTGGGCCAAGAGACCCAGTACTTC
CASSLGQETQYF
>.|TRBJ2-5|TRBV2|.
TGTGCCAGCAGTGATGGCAGGGGAGAGACCCAGTACTTC
CASSDGRGETQYF
>.|TRBJ1-4|TRBV21-1|.
TGTGCCAGCAGCATGGGACCTAATGAAAAACTGTTTTTT
CASSMGPNEKLFF
>.|TRBJ1-3|TRBV6-5|.
TGTGCCAGCAGTCAATCACTCGGGGGACACACCATATATTTT
CASSQSLGGHTIYF
>.|TRBJ1-2|TRBV2|.
TGTGCCAGCAGTGAAGACGGCGGTGGGGGCTACACCTTC
CASSEDGGGGYTF
>.|TRBJ1-3|TRBV28|.
TGTGCCAGCACCGAAGCCCCGACAGCCTCTGGAAACACCATATATTTT
CASTEAPTASGNTIYF
>.|TRBJ2-1|TRBV9|TRBD2
TGTGCCAGCAGCGTAGTGGATCTAGCGGCGAATGAGCAGTTCTTC
CASSVVDLAANEQFF
>.|TRBJ1-1|TRBV11-2|.
TGTGCCAGCAGCTTATGGGGGAGGAACACTGAAGCTTTCTTT
CASSLWGRNTEAFF
>once|TRBJ1-2|TRBV5-8|TRBD1
TGTGCCAGCAGCCTCGGGACAGGGAATAACTATGGCTACACCTTC
CASSLGTGNNYGYTF
>.|TRBJ2-7|TRBV6-5|TRBD1
TGTGCCAGCAGCCGGGACAGAACCTACGAGCAGTACTTC
CASSRDRTYEQYF
>.|TRBJ1-6|TRBV6-6|.
TGTGCCAGCAGTCCCGGGGCGGGAGGGTCACCCCTCCACTTT
CASSPGAGGSPLHF
>.|TRBJ2-1|TRBV10-1|TRBD2
TGCGCCAGCAGACCCGGGACTAGCGGCGTCAATGAGCAGTTCTTC
CASRPGTSGVNEQFF
>once|TRBJ2-2|TRBV27|.
TGTGCCAGCAAGATGGGGCAAAACACCGGGGAGCTGTTTTTT
CASKMGQNTGELFF
>.|TRBJ2-2|TRBV10-3|.
TGTGCCATCAGTAAGGGACCCCCGAACACCGGGGAGCTGTTTTTT
CAISKGPPNTGELFF
>few|TRBJ2-1|TRBV7-2|TRBD2
TGTGCCTCGGGGGGGCTAGCGGACAATGAGCAGTTCTTC
CASGGLADNEQFF
>.|TRBJ2-3|TRBV19|TRBD1
TGTGCCAGTAGTACGGGTTACAGGGGCTCCATTGAGAATACGCAGTATTTT
CASSTGYRGSIENTQYF
>.|TRBJ2-2|TRBV5-1|TRBD2
TGCGCCAGCAGGAACCGATTAGCGGGGGGCAGGAGCACCGGGGAGCTGTTTTTT
CASRNRLAGGRSTGELFF
>once|TRBJ1-1|TRBV28|.
TGTGCCAGCAGACGGAGGACGGGAGCCCCTGGGAACGATGAAGCTTTCTTT
CASRRRTGAPGNDEAFF
>.|TRBJ2-7|TRBV25-1|TRBD2
TGTGCCAGCAGTAGAACTGGACTAGCGGGAGGGAGCTCCTACGAGCAGTACTTC
CASSRTGLAGGSSYEQYF
>.|TRBJ1-4|TRBV6-6|TRBD1
TGTGCCAGCAGCTTCGGGACAGGATCGGAAAAACTGTTTTTT
CASSFGTGSEKLFF
>.|TRBJ2-7|TRBV25-1|TRBD1
TGTGCCAGCAGTGCAGGGGACAGGGGGTACGAGCAGTACTTC
CASSAGDRGYEQYF
>.|TRBJ1-1|TRBV27|TRBD1
TGTGCCAGCAGTCCAACTCAGGGGACAGGGGTGACTGAAGCTTTCTTT
CASSPTQGTGVTEAFF
>.|TRBJ2-1|TRBV5-6|TRBD2
TGTGCCAGCAGAAAACTAGCGGGGGGGCGTGGTGAGCAGTTCTTC
CASRKLAGGRGEQFF
>.|TRBJ2-5|TRBV5-5|TRBD2
TGTGCCAGCAGCTTGAAGTCGGCTAGCGGCTTCCTGGCTCAAGAGACCCAGTACTTC
CASSLKSASGFLAQETQYF
>.|TRBJ2-2|TRBV2|.
TGTGCCAGTCGGGACTCCAACACCGGGGAGCTGTTTTTT
CASRDSNTGELFF
>.|TRBJ2-7|TRBV5-1|TRBD2
TGCGCCAGCAGCTCCTCTGGGGGGGTAAGCCTCTACGAGCAGTACTTC
CASSSSGGVSLYEQYF
>few|TRBJ2-1|TRBV27|TRBD2
TGTGCCAGCAGTTTGTCTGCGGGGGTCCGGTTCTTC
CASSLSAGVRFF
>.|TRBJ1-1|TRBV18|TRBD1
TGTGCCAGCTCCCCAACAGGGGGCGTGAACACTGAAGCTTTCTTT
CASSPTGGVNTEAFF
>.|TRBJ1-1|TRBV25-1|.
TGTGCCAGCCTCGGGGCGGGGTCGAACACTGAAGCTTTCTTT
CASLGAGSNTEAFF
>.|TRBJ2-3|TRBV6-1|.
TGTGCCAGCAGTGATGTCGGTGGGGATACAGATACGCAGTATTTT
CASSDVGGDTDTQYF
>.|TRBJ2-2|TRBV4-1|TRBD2
TGCGCCAGCAGCCAAAAGACTAGCGGGAGGGCCTACGGGGAGCTGTTTTTT
CASSQKTSGRAYGELFF
>.|TRBJ2-7|TRBV9|.
TGTGCCAGCAGCCCGAAGGGAGGTGGCACTCGTTCTTCCTACGAGCAGTACTTC
CASSPKGGGTRSSYEQYF
>.|TRBJ2-7|TRBV28|.
TGTGCCAGCAGTTTATCCCAAAGCCGACTAGATCGTCCTCACTACGAGCAGTACTTC
CASSLSQSRLDRPHYEQYF
>.|TRBJ2-7|TRBV9|.
TGTGCCAGCAGCGTCGCAATAGGCTCCTACGAGCAGTACTTC
CASSVAIGSYEQYF
>.|TRBJ1-1|TRBV9|TRBD1
TGTGCCAGCAGCGTAGCTCCAACAGGGGCGGGCACTGAAGCTTTCTTT
CASSVAPTGAGTEAFF
>.|TRBJ2-7|TRBV19|.
TGTGCCAGTAGTGCCACAGGGATGGGCGAGCAGTACTTC
CASSATGMGEQYF
>few|TRBJ1-4|TRBV2|.
TGTGCCAGCAGGCTTAATGAAAAACTGTTTTTT
CASRLNEKLFF
>.|TRBJ2-2|TRBV11-2|.
TGTGCCAGCAGCTTAGGGCAGCGCGGGGAGCTGTTTTTT
CASSLGQRGELFF
>.|TRBJ2-5|TRBV18|TRBD2
TGTGCCAGCTCACGGACTAGCGGGAGCCCAGAGACCCAGTACTTC
CASSRTSGSPETQYF
>.|TRBJ1-2|TRBV28|TRBD1
TGTGCCAGCAGTCTGACATTGACAGGGGGCCATGGCTACACCTTC
CASSLTLTGGHGYTF
>.|TRBJ1-5|TRBV5-1|.
TGCGCCAGCAGCAGCGGAAGTGGCGGTCAGCCCCAGCATTTT
CASSSGSGGQPQHF